Below are 21 T cell receptor beta chains sequenced from a single sample in a study of cytomegalovirus exposure and HLA in healthy donors. The PCR ran on 60 Vbeta and 13 Jbeta primers. Assay: immunoSEQ multiplex PCR; the TCRdb copy retains only in-frame clones and omits some. The sample includes tens of thousands of clones, about 80% of them seen just once. The sequenced material came from PBMCs. The origin of the receptors is a man between 18 and 29 years old in good health and CMV-seronegative.

This chain joins TRBV18 and TRBJ2-1, with D possibly being TRBD1 (7 bases). Germline values: CDR1 KGHSH, CDR2 LQKENI. The CDR3 runs to 15 residues. V was clipped by 2 bases and J by 3 bases, with 11 bases between them. The CDR3 sequence is CASSPRRDSYNEQFF. CDR3 nucleotides: TGTGCCAGCTCACCAAGGCGGGACAGCTACAATGAGCAGTTCTTC.

The chain employs TRBV6-4 and TRBJ1-2, with 8 bases matching TRBD1. The CDR3 is 15 amino acids. CDR1 MRHNA and CDR2 SNTAGT come from the germline V gene. V shed 8 bases and J 4 bases; nucleotides not matched to a gene: 12. CDR3 loop: CASSPEVDRGYGYTF. CDR3 nucleotide sequence: TGTGCCAGCTCACCAGAGGTAGACAGGGGCTATGGCTACACCTTC.

In this sample, this clone turned up a few times. The chain combines TRBV10-3 with TRBJ2-2; maybe TRBD1 (6 bases). Germline lookup yields CDR1 ENHRY and CDR2 SYGVKD. Trimming removed 11 bases from V and 3 bases from J, with 16 bases in between. The CDR3 runs to 14 residues. DNA of the CDR3: TGTGCCTCAAGCCGGGACAAGCACACCGGGGAGCTGTTTTTT. Residues: CASSRDKHTGELFF.

This sequence joins TRBV2 and TRBJ1-3; perhaps TRBD1 as D (5 bases). Germline CDR1 SNHLY, CDR2 FYNNEI. V gave up 1 base and J gave up 0 bases, with 7 bases separating them. This CDR3 spans 15 amino acids. As DNA, the CDR3 is TGTGCCAGCAGTGAAGGGGGGGTCTCTGGAAACACCATATATTTT. This gives the protein CASSEGGVSGNTIYF.

V gene TRBV2 combines with J gene TRBJ2-7; 9 bases are shared with TRBD2. V lost 6 bases, J lost 1 base, and 10 bases stayed unmatched. The germline CDR1 and CDR2 sequences are SNHLY and FYNNEI. The CDR3 is 16 amino acids. The DNA for the CDR3 is TGTGCCAGCAGCGCCCCCGGTACTAGCGGGTCCTACGAGCAGTACTTC. The encoded protein is CASSAPGTSGSYEQYF.

The chain links TRBV9 to TRBJ1-4, with 8 positions matching TRBD1. The J segment lost 4 bases and the V segment lost 1 base, leaving 3 bases of the junction unmatched. Germline CDR1 SGDLS, CDR2 YYNGEE. The CDR3 contains 15 residues. CDR3 nucleotides: TGTGCCAGCAGCGTATCCGGGACAGGTAATGAAAAACTGTTTTTT. Translation: CASSVSGTGNEKLFF.

The genes are TRBV5-6 and TRBJ2-7; 7 bases map to TRBD1. The germline V gene has CDR1 SGHDT and CDR2 YYEEEE. The CDR3 extends over 13 amino acids. The V and J ends lost 4 bases and 6 bases, in that order; junction bases with no gene match: 7. CDR3 residues: CASSPPTGSEQYV. The DNA for the CDR3 is TGTGCCAGCAGCCCACCGACAGGGTCCGAGCAGTACGTC.

The chain is built from TRBV7-2 and TRBJ1-6; possibly TRBD1 for D (5 bases). Germline CDR1 is SGHTA and CDR2 is FQGNSA. Trimming removed 1 base at V and 2 bases at J, with 12 bases between. This CDR3 is built from 17 residues. The CDR3 sequence is CASSLGRGRTYNSPLHF. CDR3 nucleotides: TGTGCCAGCAGCTTAGGGCGGGGCAGGACCTATAATTCACCCCTCCACTTT.

This chain links TRBV7-3 with TRBJ2-7, with a possible D match to TRBD2 (5 bases). In germline, CDR1 is SGHTA, CDR2 FQGTGA. The CDR3 totals 13 residues. Trimming took off 3 bases at V and 7 bases at J, with 13 bases between the two ends. The CDR3 protein is CASSLFPEAEQYV. CDR3 in DNA: TGTGCCAGCAGCTTGTTCCCGGAGGCGGAGCAGTACGTC.

This clone came up once. This chain connects TRBV7-9 to TRBJ1-1; TRBD1 aligns across 7 bases. CDR3 size: 13 residues. Per germline, CDR1 SEHNR and CDR2 FQNEAQ (reference sequence). V was clipped by 7 bases and J by 6 bases; unmatched bases: 8. CDR3 sequence reads: CASTRQGSPEAFF. The DNA of the CDR3 is TGTGCCAGCACCCGACAGGGAAGTCCTGAAGCTTTCTTT.

The rearrangement joins TRBV19 to TRBJ1-5, with TRBD1 identical over 8 bases. After removal of 4 bases from V and 3 bases from J, the junction contained 5 bases not matched to a gene. The CDR3 covers 15 residues. CDR1 is LNHDA, CDR2 SQIVND, per germline (reference sequence). DNA for the CDR3: TGTGCCAGTAGTACCTCGGACAGGGACAATCAGCCCCAGCATTTT. This sequence encodes CASSTSDRDNQPQHF.

This chain connects TRBV28 to TRBJ2-2; 8 positions match TRBD1. The V segment lost 6 bases and the J segment 1 base; nucleotides outside the gene matches: 1. The CDR3 contains 14 residues. CDR1 MDHEN and CDR2 SYDVKM come from the germline V gene. The CDR3 DNA reads TGTGCCAGCAGGGGGACAGGGAACACCGGGGAGCTGTTTTTT. Translation: CASRGTGNTGELFF.

In this sample, this clone turned up once. The chain has TRBV19 and TRBJ2-1; 9 bases line up with TRBD2. With 7 bases clipped from V and 7 bases from J, the junction kept 5 bases outside the gene matches. The CDR3 length is 13 residues. Germline assignment: CDR1 LNHDA and CDR2 SQIVND (reference sequence). CDR3 loop: CASTGTSSNEQFF. The CDR3 DNA reads TGTGCCAGTACCGGGACTAGCAGTAATGAGCAGTTCTTC.

V is TRBV20-1 and J is TRBJ1-1; D not resolved. Trimming removed 1 base at V and 7 bases at J, with 7 bases between. The CDR3 extends over 11 amino acids. Germline lookup yields CDR1 DFQATT and CDR2 SNEGSKA (reference sequence). In DNA, the CDR3 is TGCAGTGCTAGAGGGAGAGGTGAAGCTTTCTTT. It yields the protein CSARGRGEAFF.

The chain links TRBV7-3 to TRBJ2-5, with TRBD1 matching 11 bases. Germline trimming cut 5 bases from V and 5 bases from J; bases unmatched to any gene: 7. Germline V gives CDR1 SGHTA, CDR2 FQGTGA. The CDR3 is 15 amino acids. For the CDR3, the DNA is TGTGCCAGCAGCGCCTGGACAGGGGGCATGGAGACCCAGTACTTC. Encoded protein: CASSAWTGGMETQYF.

J is TRBJ2-7 and V is TRBV19; 7 bases map to TRBD1. Germline V CDR1 and CDR2: LNHDA, SQIVND (reference sequence). CDR3 length equals 14 residues. Trimming took 3 bases from V and 2 from J; bases not matched to a gene: 4. This CDR3 reads CASSIRDRPYEQYF. The CDR3 region has the DNA TGTGCCAGTAGTATCCGGGACAGACCCTACGAGCAGTACTTC.

This sequence joins TRBV11-3 and TRBJ2-5; TRBD2 might be the D (7 bases). Germline V gene data show CDR1 as SGHNT and CDR2 as YENEEA. The CDR3 extends over 14 amino acids. With 5 bases removed from V and 6 bases from J, the gap between germline ends came to 16 bases. The CDR3 spells CASSPYRGAKTQYF. As DNA, the CDR3 is TGTGCCAGCAGCCCCTACCGGGGGGCAAAGACCCAGTACTTC.

The gene calls are TRBV5-1 and TRBJ1-1, with D maybe TRBD1 (6 bases). V was clipped by 5 bases and J by 4 bases, with 15 bases between them. The CDR3 length is 14 residues. CDR1 is SGHRS and CDR2 is YFSETQ in the germline V gene. CDR3 in amino acids: CASRQGPASTEAFF. As DNA, the CDR3 is TGCGCCAGCAGGCAGGGGCCTGCTTCCACTGAAGCTTTCTTT.

V gene TRBV9 combines with J gene TRBJ2-1, with 9 positions matching TRBD1. The ends lost 1 base at V and 0 bases at J; junction bases unmatched: 5. The CDR3 is 17 residues long. CDR1 is SGDLS and CDR2 is YYNGEE in the germline V gene. As DNA, the CDR3 is TGTGCCAGCAGCGTACAGGTACAGGGGGCCTCCTACAATGAGCAGTTCTTC. It encodes CASSVQVQGASYNEQFF.

The rearrangement joins TRBV10-3 to TRBJ2-5, with 11 bases lining up with TRBD2. The V gene's germline CDR1 is ENHRY and CDR2 SYGVKD. This CDR3 is 14 amino acids long. Germline trimming cut 8 bases from V and 2 bases from J; bases unmatched to any gene: 4. The CDR3 DNA reads TGTGCCATCGCCGGGACTAGCGGTCAAGAGACCCAGTACTTC. Translated, it gives CAIAGTSGQETQYF.

The rearrangement links TRBV5-5 to TRBJ1-5, with unresolved D. This CDR3 is 17 amino acids long. Per the germline V gene, CDR1 is SGHKS and CDR2 is YYEKEE (reference sequence). Between the trimmed V and J ends, which lost 1 base and 2 bases, there was a span of 16 bases. The DNA for the CDR3 is TGTGCCAGCAGCTTGTATATTCGAGAGTTCGGCAATCAGCCCCAGCATTTT. It yields the protein CASSLYIREFGNQPQHF.